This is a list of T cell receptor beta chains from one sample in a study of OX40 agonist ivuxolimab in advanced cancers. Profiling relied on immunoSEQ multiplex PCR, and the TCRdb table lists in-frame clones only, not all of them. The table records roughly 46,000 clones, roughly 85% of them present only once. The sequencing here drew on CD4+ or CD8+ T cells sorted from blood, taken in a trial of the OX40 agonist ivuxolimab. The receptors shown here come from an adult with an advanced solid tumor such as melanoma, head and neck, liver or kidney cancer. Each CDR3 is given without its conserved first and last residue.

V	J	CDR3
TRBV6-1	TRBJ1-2	ASQVQGRYGYT
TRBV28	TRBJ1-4	ATGQNEKLF
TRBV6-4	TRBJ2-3	ASTRTSGAAVDTQY
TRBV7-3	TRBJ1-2	ASSLGSWGYT
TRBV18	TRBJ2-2	ASPPVGGNTGELF
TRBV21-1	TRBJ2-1	ASSSTVTGGLDSYNEQF
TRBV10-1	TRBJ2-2	ASSESGLGHGELF
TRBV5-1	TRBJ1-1	ASSFGRQDF
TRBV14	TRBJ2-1	ASSQTSRGLAGNEQF
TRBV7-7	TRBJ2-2	ASSTSGLGTGELF
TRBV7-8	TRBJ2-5	ASRPRAAGAKTQY
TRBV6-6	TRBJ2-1	ASKLASYNEQF
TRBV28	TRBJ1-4	ASKQTGWNEKLF
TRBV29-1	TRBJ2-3	SVRDLINPSTDTQY
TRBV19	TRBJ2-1	ASSTSSKGGLSYNEQF
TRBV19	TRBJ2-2	ASSSEGTGELF
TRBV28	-	ASSLLTSGSSYEQY
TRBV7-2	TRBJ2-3	ASSPSIRDTQY
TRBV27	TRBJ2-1	ASSLYPPSYNEQF
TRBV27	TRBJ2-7	ASTAGREWEQY
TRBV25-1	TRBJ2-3	ASRGLAGLDTQY
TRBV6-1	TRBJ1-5	ASSAGNSNQPQH
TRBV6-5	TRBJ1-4	ASSSDREIEKLF
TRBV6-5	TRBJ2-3	ASKSWTASTDTQY
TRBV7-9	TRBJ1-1	ASSFAFGGLNTEAF
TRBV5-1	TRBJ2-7	ASRSADRAHEQY
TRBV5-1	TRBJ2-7	ASSLAGEQY
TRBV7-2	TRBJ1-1	ASSPGAAGGNTEAF
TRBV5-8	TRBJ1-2	ASRKGQGGYT
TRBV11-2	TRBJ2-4	ASSPWGRNIQY
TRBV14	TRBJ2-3	ASSQPRGVFDEGTQY
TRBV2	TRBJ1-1	ASSVLENTEAF
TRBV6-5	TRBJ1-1	ASSGRGGRDTEAF
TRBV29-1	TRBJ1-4	SARLINEKLF
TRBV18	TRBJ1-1	ASSSEALGTEAF
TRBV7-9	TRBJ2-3	ASSLGSTGGTDTQY
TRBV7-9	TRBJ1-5	ASSRGGVSQPQH
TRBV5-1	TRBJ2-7	ASSNPGAGWGEYYEQY
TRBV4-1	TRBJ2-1	ASSQAGAASGNNEQF
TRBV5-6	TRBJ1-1	ASSLRTASRSTEAF
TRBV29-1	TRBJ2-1	SCSGRTHEQF